The 24 T cell receptor beta chains below were found in one sample sequenced in a study of blood T cell repertoires in COVID-19. Sequencing was performed with immunoSEQ multiplex PCR; in TCRdb, only in-frame clones are kept and a portion is missing. Of nearly 200,000 clones listed, about 85% are singletons. The sample taken for sequencing was peripheral blood. These receptors were obtained from a man in his sixties with COVID-19, enrolled during active disease.

The rearrangement joins TRBV18 to TRBJ1-1; D might be TRBD1 (5 bases). Per germline, CDR1 KGHSH and CDR2 LQKENI. V lost 3 bases and J lost 5, with 16 bases in between. CDR3 size: 15 residues. The CDR3 sequence is CASSPRGGFRTEAFF. The CDR3 region has the DNA TGTGCCAGCTCACCCCGGGGGGGGTTCAGGACTGAAGCTTTCTTT.

V and J are TRBV19 and TRBJ1-1; D possibly corresponds to TRBD1 (5 bases). The germline CDR1 and CDR2 sequences are LNHDA and SQIVND (reference sequence). Trimming left V 0 bases short and J 8 bases short, with 13 bases between. The CDR3 runs 14 residues. CDR3 amino acids: CASSIDIGQGEAFF. The CDR3 region has the DNA TGTGCCAGTAGTATAGATATCGGGCAGGGCGAAGCTTTCTTT.

The chain uses TRBV6-2 or TRBV6-3 and TRBJ2-7; unclear D gene. The CDR3 contains 11 residues. The V end lost 6 bases, the J end lost 3 bases, and 6 bases lay between the germline ends. Germline-derived CDR1 and CDR2 are MNHEY and SVGEGT. The CDR3 DNA sequence: TGTGCCAGCAGCTCGTACTACGAGCAGTACTTC. Translation gives CASSSYYEQYF.

This sequence joins TRBV29-1 and TRBJ1-2; TRBD1 is a possible D gene (5 bases). V gave up 5 bases and J gave up 6 bases, with 13 bases separating them. Germline V gene sequence: CDR1 SQVTM, CDR2 ANQGSEA. This CDR3 has 12 amino acids. For the CDR3, the DNA is TGCAGCGTTAGCTCCCGGGGGGATGGCTACACCTTC. Protein: CSVSSRGDGYTF.

This chain uses TRBV28 with TRBJ2-7, with D possibly TRBD2 on 6 matching bases. The V and J ends lost 6 bases and 5 bases respectively, with 11 bases between them. This CDR3 has 12 amino acids. CDR1 MDHEN and CDR2 SYDVKM come from the germline V gene. The CDR3 DNA is TGTGCCAGCAGCCCGGGGGTCCACGAGCAGTACTTC. Its translation is CASSPGVHEQYF.

This clone was detected once. The V call is TRBV27, the J call TRBJ1-2; possible D gene TRBD1, 6 bases. CDR1 and CDR2 from the germline V gene are MNHEY and SMNVEV (reference sequence). The CDR3 totals 13 residues. Trimming shortened V by 5 bases and J by 4 bases, and 11 bases separated the two germline ends. DNA for the CDR3: TGTGCCAGCAGTCGGGACATAGTCTATGGCTACACCTTC. Translating gives CASSRDIVYGYTF.

V gene TRBV27 combines with J gene TRBJ1-5, with D maybe TRBD1 (6 bases). Deletions cut 5 bases from V and 1 base from J, with 12 bases between. CDR3 length: 15 amino acids. In germline, CDR1 is MNHEY, CDR2 SMNVEV (reference sequence). The CDR3 protein is CASSLGASSNQPQHF. CDR3 DNA: TGTGCCAGCAGTCTGGGGGCCTCAAGCAATCAGCCCCAGCATTTT.

The gene calls are TRBV7-9 and TRBJ2-5, with 9 bases lining up with TRBD1. Germline CDR1 SEHNR, CDR2 FQNEAQ (reference sequence). The V gene end was trimmed by 5 bases and the J gene end by 5 bases; junction bases not matched to a gene: 18. The CDR3 extends over 18 amino acids. The CDR3 DNA sequence: TGTGCCAGCAGCACTATCAATACCGGGACAGGGTTTCGGGAGACCCAGTACTTC. This gives the protein CASSTINTGTGFRETQYF.

V gene TRBV6-1 combines with J gene TRBJ2-2; a possible D gene is TRBD2 (7 bases). Germline V lookup: CDR1 MNHNS, CDR2 SASEGT. The CDR3 is made up of 17 amino acids. V was clipped by 0 bases and J by 5 bases, with 16 bases between them. In nucleotides, the CDR3 is TGTGCCAGCAGTGAAGCGCTGGGGGGGGCTCAGACCGGGGAGCTGTTTTTT. Residues: CASSEALGGAQTGELFF.

The V gene is TRBV7-7, the J gene TRBJ2-2; D is perhaps TRBD2 (5 bases). Trimming pared 5 bases from V and 4 bases from J, leaving 17 bases between. From germline, CDR1 is SSHAT and CDR2 FNYEAQ (reference sequence). The CDR3 is made up of 16 amino acids. The chain's CDR3 is CASSRTDPRATGELFF. Written as DNA, the CDR3 is TGTGCCAGCAGCCGGACCGACCCGCGGGCCACCGGGGAGCTGTTTTTT.

The V and J genes are TRBV7-9 and TRBJ2-5; no definite D call. V was pared by 5 bases and J by 1 base, with 14 bases between. This CDR3 is 15 amino acids long. Germline assignment: CDR1 SEHNR and CDR2 FQNEAQ (reference sequence). In nucleotides, the CDR3 is TGTGCCAGCAGCCCTATTGCGGCGCGCCAAGAGACCCAGTACTTC. It translates to CASSPIAARQETQYF.

The chain is built from TRBV2 and TRBJ1-5; D is perhaps TRBD1 (5 bases). The CDR3 has 16 amino acids. The V gene lost 0 bases and the J gene lost 4 bases, with 13 bases spanning the gap. Germline CDR1 reads SNHLY; CDR2 reads FYNNEI. The CDR3 here is CASSEAGRAGNQPQHF. CDR3 nucleotides: TGTGCCAGCAGTGAAGCGGGAAGGGCAGGGAATCAGCCCCAGCATTTT.

V is TRBV11-3 and J is TRBJ2-2; 10 positions agree with TRBD1. The trim removed 6 bases at V and 5 bases at J, leaving 6 bases unmatched. Germline V gene sequence: CDR1 SGHNT, CDR2 YENEEA. The CDR3 sequence is 15 residues long. CDR3: CASSDRGRRTGELFF. In DNA form, the CDR3 reads TGTGCCAGCAGTGACAGGGGGCGCCGGACCGGGGAGCTGTTTTTT. Combining the CDR3 with reference TRBV11-3 and TRBJ2-2 gives the whole variable domain EAGVVQSPRYKIIEKKQPVAFWCNPISGHNTLYWYLQNLGQGPELLIRYENEEAVDDSQLPKDRFSAERLKGVDSTLKIQPAELGDSAVYLCASSDRGRRTGELFFGEGSRLTVL.

This clone was observed a single time. This chain joins TRBV5-6 and TRBJ2-7; 8 bases align to TRBD2. There are 15 residues in the CDR3. The germline gives CDR1 SGHDT, CDR2 YYEEEE. J gave up 2 bases and V 1 base, and 5 bases lay outside the gene matches. CDR3 nucleotides: TGTGCCAGCAGCTTGAGGGTAGCGGGGACCTACGAGCAGTACTTC. Its translation is CASSLRVAGTYEQYF.

The chain is built from TRBV3-1 (or the pseudogene TRBV3-2) and TRBJ1-4; 10 bases are shared with TRBD1. The CDR3 loop spans 15 amino acids. Germline trimming cut 3 bases from V and 6 bases from J; bases unmatched to any gene: 4. Germline V CDR1 and CDR2: LGHDT, YNNKEL (reference sequence). The CDR3 DNA is TGTGCCAGCAGCCACCGACAGGGGGCCGATGAAAAACTGTTTTTT. Protein product: CASSHRQGADEKLFF.

The chain recombines TRBV27 with TRBJ2-1; the match to TRBD2 covers 8 bases. The CDR3 is made up of 15 amino acids. J gave up 12 bases and V 3 bases, and 13 bases lay outside the gene matches. Per the germline V gene, CDR1 is MNHEY and CDR2 is SMNVEV (reference sequence). The CDR3 reads CASSFSNGREERQFF. In nucleotides, the CDR3 is TGTGCCAGCAGTTTCAGTAACGGGAGGGAGGAAAGGCAGTTCTTC.

The chain couples TRBV9 to TRBJ1-2; D possibly corresponds to TRBD1 (6 bases). The CDR3 runs to 15 residues. V gave up 4 bases and J gave up 7 bases, with 20 bases separating them. The germline V gene encodes CDR1 SGDLS and CDR2 YYNGEE. CDR3: CASSTAGADRGGYTF. CDR3 in DNA: TGTGCCAGCAGCACCGCAGGGGCGGATCGCGGTGGCTACACCTTC.

The V gene is TRBV7-9, the J gene TRBJ2-1, with D uncertain. V gave up 3 bases and J gave up 5 bases, with 5 bases separating them. Germline V CDR1 and CDR2: SEHNR, FQNEAQ (reference sequence). This CDR3 contains 12 residues. The CDR3 reads CASSLADNEQFF. The CDR3 DNA reads as TGTGCCAGCAGCTTGGCTGACAATGAGCAGTTCTTC. Filled out from reference TRBV7-9 and TRBJ2-1, the complete variable domain reads DTGVSQNPRHKITKRGQNVTFRCDPISEHNRLYWYRQTLGQGPEFLTYFQNEAQLEKSRLLSDRFSAERPKGSFSTLEIQRTEQGDSAMYLCASSLADNEQFFGPGTRLTVL.

The chain recombines TRBV7-9 with TRBJ2-2; 7 bases fit TRBD2. The CDR3 is made up of 17 amino acids. Trimming cost V 5 bases and J 4 bases; bases outside gene matches: 13. CDR1 and CDR2 (germline): SEHNR, FQNEAQ (reference sequence). CDR3 in amino acids: CASSPPQAGVGTGELFF. The DNA of the CDR3 is TGTGCCAGCAGCCCCCCCCAGGCGGGAGTTGGCACCGGGGAGCTGTTTTTT.

The V gene is TRBV14, the J gene TRBJ1-1; D remains unclear. CDR1 is SGHDN and CDR2 is FVKESK in the germline V gene. Between the trimmed V and J ends, which lost 4 bases and 0 bases, there was a span of 9 bases. This CDR3 has 14 amino acids. The CDR3 here is CASSLLIVNTEAFF. CDR3 coding DNA: TGTGCCAGCAGCCTACTTATTGTGAACACTGAAGCTTTCTTT.

The chain has TRBV18 and TRBJ2-7, with TRBD1 identical over 8 bases. The ends lost 5 bases at V and 6 bases at J; junction bases unmatched: 3. Germline V lookup: CDR1 KGHSH, CDR2 LQKENI. CDR3 length equals 12 residues. CDR3 coding DNA: TGTGCCAGCTCAAGACAGGGGTTCGAGCAGTACTTC. Amino acid sequence: CASSRQGFEQYF.

This sequence joins TRBV4-3 and TRBJ2-5; 7 nucleotides line up with TRBD1. The CDR3 spans 15 residues. The ends lost 0 bases at V and 5 bases at J; junction bases unmatched: 6. Germline V gene lookup returns CDR1 LGHNA and CDR2 YSLEER. CDR3: CASSQERGRRETQYF. CDR3 DNA: TGCGCCAGCAGCCAAGAAAGGGGGCGAAGGGAGACCCAGTACTTC.

The chain is built from TRBV5-1 and TRBJ2-7, with TRBD1 identical over 11 bases. Germline V gives CDR1 SGHRS, CDR2 YFSETQ. Trimming took 2 bases from V and 2 from J; bases not matched to a gene: 3. The CDR3 is made up of 15 amino acids. DNA of the CDR3: TGCGCCAGCAGCTTCGGGGGACAGGGGGCCTACGAGCAGTACTTC. Amino acids: CASSFGGQGAYEQYF.

This sequence joins TRBV19 and TRBJ1-5; D gene uncertain. The ends were cut back, 5 bases at V and 9 bases at J, with 14 bases in the middle. CDR1 is LNHDA and CDR2 is SQIVND in the germline V gene (reference sequence). This CDR3 is 13 amino acids long. CDR3 coding DNA: TGTGCCAGTAGTCCTAAGGCGGCGGGGCCCCAGCATTTT. It translates to CASSPKAAGPQHF.